The rows below give T cell receptor beta chains drawn from one sample of a study of Graves' ophthalmopathy and Graves' hyperthyroidism. TCRdb analysed the multiplex PCR reads with MiXCR anew, one entry per CDR3 protein. The sample lists around 520,000 distinct CDR3 sequences; 35% to 45% were seen once. The sequenced sample was peripheral blood or thyroid tissue (not recorded which). The source is an adult man with Graves' hyperthyroidism. Each CDR3 is given with its conserved first and last residue. A D gene is named only where the DNA matches it firmly. Clone size is stated in some rows and not others, as once, few, many or a class when expanded.

CDR3 DNA	CDR3 protein	J gene	V gene	clone size	D gene
TGTGCCAGCAGCTTAGTCTATAATTCACCCCTCCACTTT	CASSLVYNSPLHF	TRBJ1-6	TRBV7-2	-	-
TGTGCCAGTAGTATAATCCCGGACAGCGGCTACACCTTC	CASSIIPDSGYTF	TRBJ1-2	TRBV19	few	-
TGTGCCAGCAGTAGGGGCAAGACTAGGGCCTACGTCCTGACTTTC	CASSRGKTRAYVLTF	TRBJ2-6	TRBV6-6	-	-
TGTGCCAGCAGCTCGCTCAGGGCCACCGGGGAGCTGTTTTTT	CASSSLRATGELFF	TRBJ2-2	TRBV11-2	many	-
TGTGCCAGTAGTACCACCGGGACAGGGCACCAGGTAGCTAATGAAAAACTGTTTTTT	CASSTTGTGHQVANEKLFF	TRBJ1-4	TRBV19	many	TRBD1
TGCAGCGTTGCTCGGGGACGCAATCAGCCCCAGCATTTT	CSVARGRNQPQHF	TRBJ1-5	TRBV29-1	-	-
TGCAGCGCGGGACAGGGACAGTACGAGCAGTACTTC	CSAGQGQYEQYF	TRBJ2-7	TRBV29-1	-	TRBD1
TGTGCCAGCTTGTCCGGGACCGATTACTACTTC	CASLSGTDYYF	TRBJ2-5	TRBV2	few	-
TGTGCCACCGGCGTGTTGGGGGCTAATGAAAAACTGTTTTTT	CATGVLGANEKLFF	TRBJ1-4	TRBV5-4	-	-
TGCAGCTCCACCTATGATGACAAGACTGAAGCTTTCTTT	CSSTYDDKTEAFF	TRBJ1-1	TRBV29-1	many	-
TGTGCCAGCAGCCTCGACAGGGGTGATAATTCACCCCTCCACTTT	CASSLDRGDNSPLHF	TRBJ1-6	TRBV5-4	many	TRBD1
TGTGCCATCAGTGAGAGACAGGAGGGGCAGTACTTC	CAISERQEGQYF	TRBJ2-7	TRBV10-3	-	-
TGTGCCAGCAGTGACCTTGCAACTATCTCCTACGAGCAGTACTTC	CASSDLATISYEQYF	TRBJ2-7	TRBV10-3	-	-
TGTGCCAGCAGTGCTAGGACTAGCGGGGTATACGAGCAGTACTTC	CASSARTSGVYEQYF	TRBJ2-7	TRBV7-9	-	TRBD2
TGCGCCAGCAGCCGCAAGGGGAATCAGCCCCAGCATTTT	CASSRKGNQPQHF	TRBJ1-5	TRBV5-1	many	-
TGTGCCAGCAGTACGACAGGGGGAAGGGGGAGCTCCTATAATTCACCCCTCCACTTT	CASSTTGGRGSSYNSPLHF	TRBJ1-6	TRBV6-5	few	TRBD1
TGTGCCATCAGTACCACAGGGATTGAAAAACTGTTTTTT	CAISTTGIEKLFF	TRBJ1-4	TRBV10-3	-	-
TGCAGTGCTAGAAAGGCGGGCCAAGAGACCCAGTACTTC	CSARKAGQETQYF	TRBJ2-5	TRBV20-1	-	-
TGCAGTGCTGTAACAGGGGCAACTGGAAACACCATATATTTT	CSAVTGATGNTIYF	TRBJ1-3	TRBV20-1	few	TRBD1
TGTGCCAGCATGCTAACAGGGGGAGGGGAGACCCAGTACTTC	CASMLTGGGETQYF	TRBJ2-5	TRBV7-2	-	-
TGTGCCAGTAGTATAGGCTGGACAGGGGGGGACTATGGCTACACCTTC	CASSIGWTGGDYGYTF	TRBJ1-2	TRBV19	many	TRBD1
TGCACCTGGGGACAGGCCGCCTACGAGCAGTACTTC	CTWGQAAYEQYF	TRBJ2-7	TRBV29-1	-	TRBD1
TGTGCCAGTAGACCGACAGGGGAGAACACTGAAGCTTTCTTT	CASRPTGENTEAFF	TRBJ1-1	TRBV19	-	TRBD1
TGTGCCAGCAGCCAATCCTCCACAGGGGTGAACACTGAAGCTTTCTTT	CASSQSSTGVNTEAFF	TRBJ1-1	TRBV7-9	-	TRBD1
TGCAGTGCTAGAGTGGACAGACTCCCCCTCCACTTT	CSARVDRLPLHF	TRBJ1-6	TRBV20-1	-	-
TGTGCCATCAGTCCTAGCGGGAGGGTCGAGCAGTACTTC	CAISPSGRVEQYF	TRBJ2-7	TRBV10-3	-	TRBD2
TGTGCCAGCAGCCCTGGACAGGGAGTGAACACTGAAGCTTTCTTT	CASSPGQGVNTEAFF	TRBJ1-1	TRBV7-9	many	TRBD1
TGTGCCAGCAGCGCGAGGTTCGGGAGAGTGACCGGGGAGCTGTTTTTT	CASSARFGRVTGELFF	TRBJ2-2	TRBV2	-	-
TGTGTCAGCAGCTTAGTACCGACAGTTACGGGACAGCCCCAGCACTTT	CVSSLVPTVTGQPQHF	TRBJ1-5	TRBV7-2	-	TRBD1
TGTGCCAGCAGTTTCAGTGGGCAGGAGAATCAGCCCCAGTACTTC	CASSFSGQENQPQYF	TRBJ2-5	TRBV12-3/TRBV12-4	-	-
TGCAGCGCTCGGACAGGGGCGGTCACTGAAGCTTTCTTT	CSARTGAVTEAFF	TRBJ1-1	TRBV29-1	many	TRBD1
TGTGCCAGCAGCTTAAGGTCGAGCACGGCGCTCCTCTACGAGCAGTACTTC	CASSLRSSTALLYEQYF	TRBJ2-7	TRBV7-2	many	-
TGCGCCAGCAGCCAAGATCTTGAACAGCGGGCCTACGAGCAGTACTTC	CASSQDLEQRAYEQYF	TRBJ2-7	TRBV4-1	many	-
TGTGCCAGCTCACCCCTTTCGCAGGGAATCCACGGCTACACCTTC	CASSPLSQGIHGYTF	TRBJ1-2	TRBV14	few	-
TGTGCCAGCAGCTTAAGATCCGGGACAGGCTACCCCTATGACAATCAGCCCCAGCATTTT	CASSLRSGTGYPYDNQPQHF	TRBJ1-5	TRBV7-6	many	TRBD1
TGTGCCAGCAGCTTACGCGGAGGGGGCATGCGGGAGACCCAGTACTTC	CASSLRGGGMRETQYF	TRBJ2-5	TRBV7-2	-	-
TGCGCCAGCAGCCTCGCCGCGGCCGGAGGGCACGGGACTGAAGCTTTCTTT	CASSLAAAGGHGTEAFF	TRBJ1-1	TRBV4-1	-	-
TGTGCCAGTAGCAAAGGAGTACAGGGGGGTGAAAAACTGTCTTTT	CASSKGVQGGEKLSF	TRBJ1-4	TRBV19	-	TRBD1
TGTGCCAGCAGCGTAGATTCAGGGAGTGGCTACACCTTC	CASSVDSGSGYTF	TRBJ1-2	TRBV9	few	-
TGCAGCTATAGCGGGAACTCCAATGAGCAGTTCTTC	CSYSGNSNEQFF	TRBJ2-1	TRBV29-1	few	TRBD2
TGCGCCAGCAGTGGTCGGGGGGACAACACCGGGGAGCTGTTTTTT	CASSGRGDNTGELFF	TRBJ2-2	TRBV10-2	many	TRBD2
TGTGCCATCAGGCCTACAGGGGATTACGAGCAGTACTTC	CAIRPTGDYEQYF	TRBJ2-7	TRBV10-3	few	TRBD1
TGTGCCATCAGTGTGGGACAGGGTCCATCCGAGCAGTACTTC	CAISVGQGPSEQYF	TRBJ2-7	TRBV10-3	-	TRBD1
TGTGCCAGCAGCACAACCGGGGATGAGCAGTTCTTC	CASSTTGDEQFF	TRBJ2-1	TRBV7-3	-	-
TGTGCCAGCAGCTTAGGAGGACAGGGGTGCGAGCAGTACTTC	CASSLGGQGCEQYF	TRBJ2-7	TRBV7-2	-	TRBD1
TGCGCCAGCAGCTTGTCTGGACAGGGTGCGGCCCTCCACTTT	CASSLSGQGAALHF	TRBJ1-6	TRBV5-1	few	TRBD1
TGTGCCATCAGGAGACCCGGGACAGCCTACAATGAGCAGTTCTTC	CAIRRPGTAYNEQFF	TRBJ2-1	TRBV10-3	-	TRBD1
TGTGCCACCAGTGACTTCCGGGACAGAACAGATACGCAGTATTTT	CATSDFRDRTDTQYF	TRBJ2-3	TRBV24-1	-	TRBD1
TGCGCCAGCAGGGGGGAGCCTCTAAGACAGCATCAGCCCCAGCATTTT	CASRGEPLRQHQPQHF	TRBJ1-5	TRBV10-2	many	-
TGCGCCAGCAGCTCGGGACAGAACACCGGGGAGCTGTTTTTT	CASSSGQNTGELFF	TRBJ2-2	TRBV5-1	many	-
TGTGCCAGCAGCTCTCCCCTTGACCGGGACAGCGCCTACGAGCAGTACTTC	CASSSPLDRDSAYEQYF	TRBJ2-7	TRBV7-9	many	TRBD1
TGTGCCAGCAGCTTAGACGGCAGCTCTGGAAACACCATATATTTT	CASSLDGSSGNTIYF	TRBJ1-3	TRBV7-9	many	-
TGTGCCAGCAGCTTGTCTACTAGCGGCCAAGAGACCCAGCATTTT	CASSLSTSGQETQHF	TRBJ1-5	TRBV7-2	-	-
TGTGCCATCAGTGAGTCCGGTAGGGCCTACGAGCAGTACTTC	CAISESGRAYEQYF	TRBJ2-7	TRBV10-3	many	-
TGTGCCAGCAGCTCGGTAAGGACTGGGAGTTCCTACGAGCAGTACTTC	CASSSVRTGSSYEQYF	TRBJ2-7	TRBV5-5	-	-
TGTGCCAGCAGCTTAGGCTCCAGGGGAGGCTCTGGAAACACCATATATTTT	CASSLGSRGGSGNTIYF	TRBJ1-3	TRBV7-6	many	-
TGTGCCACCAGCGGGGGACATCATAGCAATCAGCCCCAGCATTTT	CATSGGHHSNQPQHF	TRBJ1-5	TRBV15	many	-
TGTGCCAGCAGCGAGGGGGCGCGGGAGAACGAGCAGTACTTC	CASSEGARENEQYF	TRBJ2-7	TRBV5-4	-	-
TGCAGCAGTGCCGACAGGGAGGTCGACGGCTACACCTTC	CSSADREVDGYTF	TRBJ1-2	TRBV29-1	-	TRBD1
TGTGCCAGTAGCCACAGGGCCGGGGAGCTGTTTTTT	CASSHRAGELFF	TRBJ2-2	TRBV19	-	-